A selection of T cell receptor beta chains follows, all from one sample in a study of cytomegalovirus exposure and HLA in healthy donors. This table comes from immunoSEQ multiplex PCR, and its TCRdb copy is limited to in-frame clones, with some not included. This sample has 240,000 or so clones, with over 80% found just once. Sequencing was carried out using PBMCs. These receptor sequences come from a woman between 40 and 50 years old in good health and CMV-seropositive. Both conserved end residues are part of each CDR3. A D gene is named only where the DNA matches it firmly. Size tells how often a clone was seen (once, few, many) or the class of an expanded clone, and some rows leave it out.

cdr3_aa: CASSFTVLSGNTIYF; cdr3_nt: TGTGCCAGCAGCTTTACAGTGCTCTCTGGAAACACCATATATTTT; v_call: TRBV7-8; clone_size: .; j_call: TRBJ1-3; d_call: .
cdr3_aa: CASSQLSGGGNTEAFF; cdr3_nt: TGCGCCAGCAGTCAGCTCTCGGGGGGCGGCAACACTGAAGCTTTCTTT; v_call: TRBV23-1; clone_size: once; j_call: TRBJ1-1; d_call: .
cdr3_aa: CASSPHRGISGNTIYF; cdr3_nt: TGTGCCAGCAGCCCCCACAGGGGGATCTCTGGAAACACCATATATTTT; v_call: TRBV7-3; clone_size: .; j_call: TRBJ1-3; d_call: TRBD1
cdr3_aa: CASSQYPGTWGYEQYF; cdr3_nt: TGTGCCAGCAGCCAATATCCGGGAACCTGGGGTTACGAGCAGTACTTC; v_call: TRBV7-3; clone_size: .; j_call: TRBJ2-7; d_call: .
cdr3_aa: CASSSEFGFGSKIGQFF; cdr3_nt: TGTGCCAGCAGCTCCGAATTCGGATTCGGGAGTAAGATCGGGCAGTTCTTC; v_call: TRBV7-2; clone_size: .; j_call: TRBJ2-1; d_call: .
cdr3_aa: CASTFGQGGSNTEAFF; cdr3_nt: TGTGCCAGCACCTTCGGACAGGGAGGGTCGAACACTGAAGCTTTCTTT; v_call: TRBV27; clone_size: once; j_call: TRBJ1-1; d_call: TRBD1
cdr3_aa: CASSLPKISGTRRDEQYF; cdr3_nt: TGTGCCAGCAGTTTACCGAAAATATCCGGGACTAGGCGGGATGAGCAGTACTTC; v_call: TRBV27; clone_size: once; j_call: TRBJ2-7; d_call: TRBD2
cdr3_aa: CASSSRGQGVEKLFF; cdr3_nt: TGTGCCAGTAGTTCCCGGGGGCAGGGGGTAGAAAAACTGTTTTTT; v_call: TRBV19; clone_size: .; j_call: TRBJ1-4; d_call: TRBD1
cdr3_aa: CASRLNGQGGRETQYF; cdr3_nt: TGTGCCAGCAGACTAAACGGACAGGGGGGCCGGGAGACCCAGTACTTC; v_call: TRBV7-2; clone_size: .; j_call: TRBJ2-5; d_call: TRBD1
cdr3_aa: CAISEPRDSTEAFF; cdr3_nt: TGTGCCATCAGTGAGCCACGGGACTCAACTGAAGCTTTCTTT; v_call: TRBV10-3; clone_size: .; j_call: TRBJ1-1; d_call: .
cdr3_aa: CASSLAGTRTYEQYF; cdr3_nt: TGCGCCAGCAGCTTGGCCGGGACTAGGACCTACGAGCAGTACTTC; v_call: TRBV5-1; clone_size: .; j_call: TRBJ2-7; d_call: TRBD2
cdr3_aa: CAWSVTQLRDGYTF; cdr3_nt: TGTGCCTGGAGTGTAACTCAGCTCAGGGATGGCTACACCTTC; v_call: TRBV30; clone_size: .; j_call: TRBJ1-2; d_call: .
cdr3_aa: CASRQQTAAFF; cdr3_nt: TGTGCCAGCAGGCAGCAGACTGCAGCTTTCTTT; v_call: TRBV11-3; clone_size: .; j_call: TRBJ1-1; d_call: .
cdr3_aa: CSARQGGNQPQHF; cdr3_nt: TGCAGCGCAAGACAGGGAGGCAATCAGCCCCAGCATTTT; v_call: TRBV29-1; clone_size: .; j_call: TRBJ1-5; d_call: TRBD1
cdr3_aa: CASSFPLRGGFTDTQYF; cdr3_nt: TGTGCCAGCAGCTTCCCTTTACGGGGGGGCTTCACAGATACGCAGTATTTT; v_call: TRBV7-2; clone_size: .; j_call: TRBJ2-3; d_call: TRBD2
cdr3_aa: CAWSLGRQSEKLFF; cdr3_nt: TGTGCCTGGAGCCTGGGCCGCCAGAGTGAAAAACTGTTTTTT; v_call: TRBV30; clone_size: .; j_call: TRBJ1-4; d_call: .
cdr3_aa: CASSPDSMNTEAFF; cdr3_nt: TGTGCCAGCAGCCCGGACAGCATGAACACTGAAGCTTTCTTT; v_call: TRBV27; clone_size: .; j_call: TRBJ1-1; d_call: .
cdr3_aa: CASSGGTSGGTETQYF; cdr3_nt: TGTGCCAGCAGCGGCGGGACTAGCGGGGGGACCGAGACCCAGTACTTC; v_call: TRBV5-4; clone_size: .; j_call: TRBJ2-5; d_call: TRBD2
cdr3_aa: CASSLGGSMSEQYF; cdr3_nt: TGTGCCAGCAGCTTAGGGGGGTCTATGAGCGAGCAGTACTTC; v_call: TRBV7-3; clone_size: .; j_call: TRBJ2-7; d_call: .
cdr3_aa: CASSEAGLDEKLFF; cdr3_nt: TGTGCCAGCTCTGAAGCAGGCTTGGATGAAAAACTGTTTTTT; v_call: TRBV6-6; clone_size: .; j_call: TRBJ1-4; d_call: .
cdr3_aa: CSVGVGGGGYEQYF; cdr3_nt: TGCAGCGTGGGGGTAGGGGGGGGCGGCTACGAGCAGTACTTC; v_call: TRBV29-1; clone_size: .; j_call: TRBJ2-7; d_call: .
cdr3_aa: CASSPLAGGSYEQYF; cdr3_nt: TGTGCCAGCAGCCCTCTAGCGGGGGGTTCCTACGAGCAGTACTTC; v_call: TRBV5-4; clone_size: .; j_call: TRBJ2-7; d_call: TRBD2
cdr3_aa: CASSLGQTTNEKLFF; cdr3_nt: TGCGCCAGCAGCCTAGGACAGACAACTAATGAAAAACTGTTTTTT; v_call: TRBV5-1; clone_size: .; j_call: TRBJ1-4; d_call: .